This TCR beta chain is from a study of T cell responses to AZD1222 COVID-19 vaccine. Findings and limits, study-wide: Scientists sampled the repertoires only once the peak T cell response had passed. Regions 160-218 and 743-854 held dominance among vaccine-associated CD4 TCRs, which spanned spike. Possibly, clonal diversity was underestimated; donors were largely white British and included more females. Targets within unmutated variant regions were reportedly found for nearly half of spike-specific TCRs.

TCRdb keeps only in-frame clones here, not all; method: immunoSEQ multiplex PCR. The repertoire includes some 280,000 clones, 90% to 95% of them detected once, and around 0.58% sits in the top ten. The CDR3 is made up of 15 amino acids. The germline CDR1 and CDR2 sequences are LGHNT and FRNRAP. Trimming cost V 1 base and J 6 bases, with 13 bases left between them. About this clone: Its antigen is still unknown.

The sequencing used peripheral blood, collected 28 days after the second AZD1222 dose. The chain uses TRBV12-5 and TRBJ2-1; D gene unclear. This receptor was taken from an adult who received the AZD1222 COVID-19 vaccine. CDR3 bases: TGTGCTAGTGGTTTGGGAGACACAAAGGCCAATGAGCAGTTCTTC. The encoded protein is CASGLGDTKANEQFF.